These T cell receptor beta chains were read from a single sample in a study of OX40 agonist ivuxolimab in advanced cancers. This table comes from immunoSEQ multiplex PCR, and its TCRdb copy is limited to in-frame clones, with some not included. The sample contains tens of thousands of clones, around 90% of which appear only once. The source material was CD4+ or CD8+ T cells sorted from blood, sampled in a trial of the OX40 agonist ivuxolimab. Source of these receptors: an adult with an advanced solid tumor such as melanoma, head and neck, liver or kidney cancer. Both conserved end residues are part of each CDR3.

v_gene: TRBV5-1; j_gene: TRBJ1-3; CDR3aa: CASTTGEVSGNTIYF
v_gene: TRBV10-2; j_gene: TRBJ2-7; CDR3aa: CASREGRAQGYEQYF
v_gene: TRBV28; j_gene: TRBJ2-7; CDR3aa: CASSSPRGSTYEQYF
v_gene: TRBV19; j_gene: TRBJ2-5; CDR3aa: CASSSTLGVLETQYF
v_gene: TRBV5-1; j_gene: TRBJ1-2; CDR3aa: CASSSWDSYGYTF
v_gene: TRBV9; j_gene: TRBJ2-5; CDR3aa: CASSVAIGTGGQETQYF
v_gene: TRBV27; j_gene: TRBJ1-5; CDR3aa: CASSLSGQSNQPQHF
v_gene: TRBV5-3; j_gene: TRBJ1-3; CDR3aa: CARSLTDRYLSGNTIYF
v_gene: TRBV6-5; j_gene: TRBJ2-7; CDR3aa: CASSYTSGAPYEQYF
v_gene: TRBV28; j_gene: TRBJ1-2; CDR3aa: CASRSQGAGSNGYTF
v_gene: TRBV29-1; j_gene: TRBJ1-5; CDR3aa: CSVSQTNGNQPQHF
v_gene: TRBV11-3; j_gene: TRBJ2-1; CDR3aa: CASSLGPSYNEQFF
v_gene: TRBV18; j_gene: TRBJ2-5; CDR3aa: CASSPNYRDGETQYF
v_gene: TRBV27; j_gene: TRBJ2-1; CDR3aa: CASRMWGTKNNEQFF
v_gene: TRBV6-5; j_gene: TRBJ1-2; CDR3aa: CASSPNPTRGYTF
v_gene: TRBV10-1; j_gene: TRBJ2-3; CDR3aa: CASSSKDTQYF
v_gene: TRBV5-6; j_gene: TRBJ1-5; CDR3aa: CASSLYRDFRRANQPQHF
v_gene: TRBV5-1; j_gene: TRBJ2-3; CDR3aa: CASSGLASTSTDTQYF
v_gene: TRBV14; j_gene: TRBJ2-4; CDR3aa: CASSQLGGGAENIQYF
v_gene: TRBV9; j_gene: TRBJ2-1; CDR3aa: CASSVFGSYNEQFF
v_gene: TRBV5-5; j_gene: TRBJ1-1; CDR3aa: CASSLTANTEAFF
v_gene: TRBV7-3; j_gene: TRBJ1-2; CDR3aa: CASSPPKGYTF
v_gene: TRBV19; j_gene: TRBJ2-3; CDR3aa: CASSQMGTDTQYF
v_gene: TRBV15; j_gene: TRBJ2-2; CDR3aa: CATSLGNTGELFF
v_gene: TRBV9; j_gene: TRBJ2-2; CDR3aa: CASSPRGTGPIGGELFF
v_gene: TRBV15; j_gene: TRBJ2-7; CDR3aa: CATSRKTSGGPEQYF
v_gene: TRBV5-6; j_gene: TRBJ1-2; CDR3aa: CASSLVQVAHYWYGYTF
v_gene: TRBV4-2; j_gene: TRBJ2-7; CDR3aa: CASSQLAGGPEYEQYF
v_gene: TRBV2; j_gene: TRBJ1-1; CDR3aa: CASSVDRGRRNTEAFF
v_gene: TRBV7-8; j_gene: TRBJ2-1; CDR3aa: CASSLGDGGGYNEQFF
v_gene: TRBV2; j_gene: TRBJ1-4; CDR3aa: CASSVEGSEKLFF
v_gene: TRBV5-1; j_gene: TRBJ2-7; CDR3aa: CASSLNGGRIRYEQYF
v_gene: TRBV7-6; j_gene: TRBJ2-7; CDR3aa: CASSPSGSSYEQYF
v_gene: TRBV19; j_gene: TRBJ2-5; CDR3aa: CASRGQGQETQYF
v_gene: TRBV9; j_gene: TRBJ2-3; CDR3aa: CASSRGLAGVDTQYF
v_gene: TRBV28; j_gene: TRBJ1-1; CDR3aa: CASFTGSGRGNTEAFF
v_gene: TRBV27; j_gene: TRBJ2-2; CDR3aa: CASSLPTGSDTGELFF
v_gene: TRBV9; j_gene: TRBJ1-3; CDR3aa: CASSPAFGVSGNTIYF
v_gene: TRBV2; j_gene: TRBJ1-5; CDR3aa: CASKGTADSTQHF
v_gene: TRBV28; j_gene: TRBJ2-3; CDR3aa: CASSVSTDTQYF
v_gene: TRBV18; j_gene: TRBJ2-7; CDR3aa: CASSPPGRVGGEQYF
v_gene: TRBV19; j_gene: TRBJ1-1; CDR3aa: CASSNPAGGHTEAFF
v_gene: TRBV12-5; j_gene: TRBJ1-2; CDR3aa: CASGPLAGAYGYTF
v_gene: TRBV5-1; j_gene: TRBJ2-7; CDR3aa: CASSFAGDSYEQYF
v_gene: TRBV27; j_gene: TRBJ2-1; CDR3aa: CASSFFLGQVREQFF
v_gene: TRBV5-1; j_gene: TRBJ2-5; CDR3aa: CASTSGSVLEGETQYF
v_gene: TRBV18; j_gene: TRBJ1-5; CDR3aa: CASSPQQNSDQPQHF
v_gene: TRBV5-4; j_gene: TRBJ2-1; CDR3aa: CASSLVGSQNEQFF